The 31 T cell receptor beta chains below come from one sample, sequenced in a study of control samples from healthy donors and cancer patients. TCRdb's table, derived via immunoSEQ multiplex PCR, lists solely in-frame clones and lacks some. The data show a few hundred thousand clones, about nine tenths seen once. Sequenced sample: PBMCs. These receptor sequences come from a man aged 40-49 years with head and neck cancer.

The genes are TRBV7-9 and TRBJ2-1; 9 positions agree with TRBD2. Germline loops: CDR1 SEHNR, CDR2 FQNEAQ (reference sequence). The CDR3 has 15 amino acids. Losses at the gene ends were 7 bases for V and 3 bases for J; bases not matched to a gene: 7. In DNA, the CDR3 is TGTGCCAGCACCAAATCTAGCGGGGACTACAATGAGCAGTTCTTC. Amino acid sequence: CASTKSSGDYNEQFF.

The chain uses TRBV29-1 and TRBJ1-3; 7 bases fit TRBD1. The CDR3 extends over 13 amino acids. V was clipped by 7 bases and J by 3 bases; unmatched bases: 6. Germline CDR1 is SQVTM and CDR2 is ANQGSEA. The CDR3 here is CSGQGEFGNTIYF. CDR3 DNA sequence: TGCAGCGGACAGGGAGAGTTTGGAAACACCATATATTTT. The whole variable domain, remainder taken from reference TRBV29-1 and TRBJ1-3, is SAVISQKPSRDICQRGTSLTIQCQVDSQVTMMFWYRQQPGQSLTLIATANQGSEATYESGFVIDKFPISRPNLTFSTLTVSNMSPEDSSIYLCSGQGEFGNTIYFGEGSWLTVV.

CDR3 nucleotide sequence: TGTGCCAGCAGCTTTCGTCAGAGCGAAGAGACCCAGTACTTC. Translated, it gives CASSFRQSEETQYF. V and J are TRBV7-9 and TRBJ2-5; the D is unclear. The V gene's germline CDR1 is SEHNR and CDR2 FQNEAQ (reference sequence). The CDR3 extends over 14 amino acids. The V and J ends lost 3 bases and 3 bases respectively, with 11 bases between them.

The chain links TRBV5-1 to TRBJ2-3, with 7 bases aligning to TRBD1. The CDR3 covers 15 residues. Germline CDR1 SGHRS, CDR2 YFSETQ. Trimming cost V 4 bases and J 7 bases; bases outside gene matches: 12. CDR3 region: CASSPGQLNRNTQYF. In DNA, the CDR3 is TGCGCCAGCAGCCCGGGACAGTTAAATAGGAATACGCAGTATTTT.

V and J are TRBV11-2 and TRBJ2-7, with 7 bases lining up with TRBD1. Per germline, CDR1 SGHAT and CDR2 FQNNGV. CDR3 length equals 15 residues. V lost 5 bases and J lost 3; bases outside the gene matches: 10. CDR3 coding DNA: TGTGCCAGCAGCCAGATACAGGGGTCTGTCTACGAGCAGTACTTC. As protein: CASSQIQGSVYEQYF.

This chain uses TRBV25-1 with TRBJ1-4, with D perhaps TRBD1 (6 bases). Trimming stripped 5 bases from V and 1 base from J, with 11 bases between. Per germline, CDR1 MGHDK and CDR2 SYGVNS. The CDR3 has 15 residues. CDR3 residues: CASSPGGLTNEKLFF. The CDR3 DNA sequence: TGTGCCAGCAGTCCCGGGGGCCTAACTAATGAAAAACTGTTTTTT.

This chain links TRBV4-2 with TRBJ2-3; tentative D call: TRBD1 (5 bases). The V gene's germline CDR1 is LGHNA and CDR2 YNFKEQ. Trimming cost V 1 base and J 3 bases, with 11 bases left between them. The CDR3 contains 15 residues. The CDR3 sequence: CASSQGQSGTDTQYF. The CDR3 coding sequence is TGTGCCAGCAGCCAAGGTCAGTCAGGGACAGATACGCAGTATTTT.

The V gene is TRBV6-1, the J gene TRBJ2-7; D not certain. Trimming took off 1 base at V and 3 bases at J, with 4 bases between the two ends. CDR1 MNHNS and CDR2 SASEGT come from the germline V gene. This CDR3 region has 12 residues. CDR3 residues: CASSEVVYEQYF. In DNA form, the CDR3 reads TGTGCCAGCAGTGAAGTGGTCTACGAGCAGTACTTC.

The V gene is TRBV5-5, the J gene TRBJ2-1; TRBD2 agrees at 11 bases. The germline V gene encodes CDR1 SGHKS and CDR2 YYEKEE (reference sequence). There are 16 residues in the CDR3. With 4 bases clipped from V and 9 bases from J, the junction kept 12 bases outside the gene matches. The CDR3 nucleotides are TGTGCCAGCAGCGGGGGTCTAGCGGGAGGCGGTGGTGAGCAGTTCTTC. The encoded protein is CASSGGLAGGGGEQFF.

The chain joins TRBV11-3 to TRBJ1-3; weak D call: TRBD1 (5 bases). V dropped 5 bases and J dropped 4 bases, with 15 bases sitting between them. CDR3 length: 15 amino acids. Germline lookup yields CDR1 SGHNT and CDR2 YENEEA. Here the CDR3 DNA reads TGTGCCAGCAGCCTTTCCGGGACGACGGGAAACACCATATATTTT. It codes for CASSLSGTTGNTIYF.

A note on this clone: Other DNA sequences from this sample encode an identical CDR3 as well. The chain joins TRBV19 to TRBJ2-1; 7 bases fit TRBD2. V trimming: 3 bases; J trimming: 2 bases; junction bases outside the gene matches: 4. The germline V gene encodes CDR1 LNHDA and CDR2 SQIVND (reference sequence). This CDR3 has 15 residues. CDR3 sequence reads: CASSIGGTTYNEQFF. In DNA, the CDR3 is TGTGCCAGTAGTATCGGCGGGACTACCTACAATGAGCAGTTCTTC.

The chain couples TRBV2 to TRBJ1-1; D is unresolved. Looked up from germline, CDR1 is SNHLY and CDR2 is FYNNEI. CDR3 length: 13 residues. V shed 3 bases and J shed 2 bases, with 7 bases lying between them. CDR3 sequence: CASSDWGNTEAFF. CDR3 sequence (DNA): TGTGCCAGCAGTGACTGGGGTAACACTGAAGCTTTCTTT. The whole variable domain, filled in from reference TRBV2 and TRBJ1-1, reads EPEVTQTPSHQVTQMGQEVILRCVPISNHLYFYWYRQILGQKVEFLVSFYNNEISEKSEIFDDQFSVERPDGSNFTLKIRSTKLEDSAMYFCASSDWGNTEAFFGQGTRLTVV.

The chain has TRBV3-1 (or the pseudogene TRBV3-2) and TRBJ2-1; D is unresolved. V was trimmed by 1 base and J by 4 bases, leaving 11 bases between them. Germline V gene sequence: CDR1 LGHDT, CDR2 YNNKEL (reference sequence). CDR3 length equals 15 residues. This CDR3 is CASSQGTRLYNEQFF. For the CDR3, the DNA is TGTGCCAGCAGCCAAGGAACACGATTATACAATGAGCAGTTCTTC.

The genes are TRBV28 and TRBJ1-1; the D is unclear. The CDR3 is 14 residues long. Germline V gene sequence: CDR1 MDHEN, CDR2 SYDVKM. Trimming took 3 bases from V and 1 from J, leaving 9 bases between them. The CDR3 DNA reads as TGTGCCAGCAGTTTGAGAAGGGCGAACACTGAAGCTTTCTTT. The encoded protein is CASSLRRANTEAFF. The whole variable domain, filled in from reference TRBV28 and TRBJ1-1, reads DVKVTQSSRYLVKRTGEKVFLECVQDMDHENMFWYRQDPGLGLRLIYFSYDVKMKEKGDIPEGYSVSREKKERFSLILESASTNQTSMYLCASSLRRANTEAFFGQGTRLTVV.

The chain links TRBV10-3 to TRBJ2-6; TRBD1 matches 10 bases. The germline gives CDR1 ENHRY, CDR2 SYGVKD. There are 16 residues in the CDR3. The J segment lost 0 bases and the V segment lost 10 bases, leaving 6 bases of the junction unmatched. CDR3 sequence reads: CASRTGGSSGANVLTF. CDR3 coding DNA: TGTGCCAGCCGGACAGGGGGGAGCTCTGGGGCCAACGTCCTGACTTTC.

This chain links TRBV7-2 with TRBJ2-5, with D tentatively TRBD2 (6 bases). This CDR3 has 15 amino acids. The germline CDR1 and CDR2 sequences are SGHTA and FQGNSA. V was clipped by 5 bases and J by 1 base, with 14 bases between them. The CDR3 sequence: CASSIVTGSQETQYF. The CDR3 nucleotides are TGTGCCAGCAGCATCGTCACCGGGAGCCAAGAGACCCAGTACTTC.

The chain joins TRBV10-3 to TRBJ2-2; D uncertain. The CDR3 consists of 16 residues. In germline, CDR1 is ENHRY, CDR2 SYGVKD. V was shortened by 2 bases and J by 2 bases, with 12 bases between the two germline ends. The CDR3, as DNA: TGTGCCATCAGTGAGGAAGGTAGCCGCAACACCGGGGAGCTGTTTTTT. The encoded protein is CAISEEGSRNTGELFF.

The chain joins TRBV19 to TRBJ2-2, with TRBD2 matching 10 bases. The CDR3 totals 18 residues. After removal of 3 bases from V and 2 bases from J, the junction contained 9 bases not matched to a gene. CDR1 and CDR2 from the germline V gene are LNHDA and SQIVND (reference sequence). CDR3 sequence (DNA): TGTGCCAGTAGTATCTGGGGGATAGCGGGAGGAAACACCGGGGAGCTGTTTTTT. It encodes CASSIWGIAGGNTGELFF.

The chain combines TRBV6-2 or TRBV6-3 with TRBJ2-5; TRBD1 agrees at 7 bases. Germline CDR1 is MNHEY and CDR2 is SVGEGT. The CDR3 spans 14 residues. V lost 5 bases, J lost 5 bases, and 8 bases stayed unmatched. The CDR3 nucleotides are TGTGCCAGCAGTGTCCTGAGGGGGCTGGAGACCCAGTACTTC. Its translation is CASSVLRGLETQYF.

CDR3 in DNA: TGTGCCAGCAGCCCAGGGGTAACGGACACTGAAGCTTTCTTT. Translating it yields CASSPGVTDTEAFF. This chain uses TRBV6-6 with TRBJ1-1; TRBD1 is a possible D gene (6 bases). The CDR3 spans 14 residues. CDR1 and CDR2 (germline): MNHNY, SVGAGI (reference sequence). V was shortened by 6 bases and J by 3 bases, with 14 bases between the two germline ends.

About this clone: One end of the junction varies from germline; a read error may be responsible. The gene calls are TRBV7-9 and TRBJ2-1; 7 nucleotides match TRBD1. The germline gives CDR1 SEHNR, CDR2 FQNEAQ (reference sequence). The CDR3 covers 11 residues. The CDR3 DNA is TGTGCCAGCAGCTTCCGGGACAGTTTCCTCTTC. Amino acid sequence: CASSFRDSFLF.

This chain connects TRBV6-6 to TRBJ2-7; 8 nucleotides align to TRBD1. The CDR3 spans 13 residues. V lost 5 bases and J lost 4; bases outside the gene matches: 4. CDR1 is MNHNY and CDR2 is SVGAGI in the germline V gene (reference sequence). The CDR3 is CASSRQGRYEQYF. In nucleotides, the CDR3 is TGTGCCAGCAGTCGACAGGGGAGGTACGAGCAGTACTTC.

This clone was found once. The CDR3 bases are TGTGCCAGCAGCTTATTGGACAGGGGAGTTAGTGCCAAAAACATTCAGTACTTC. Translation gives CASSLLDRGVSAKNIQYF. This chain links TRBV7-8 with TRBJ2-4; 9 bases line up with TRBD1. CDR1 and CDR2 (germline): SGHVS, FQNEAQ. This CDR3 comprises 18 residues. V lost 2 bases and J lost 1; bases outside the gene matches: 9.

Concerning this clone: The sample contains more than one DNA sequence encoding this CDR3. The chain is built from TRBV28 and TRBJ2-2; perhaps TRBD1 as D (6 bases). CDR3 length equals 13 residues. Trimming shortened V by 5 bases and J by 7 bases, and 11 bases separated the two germline ends. Germline V gene lookup returns CDR1 MDHEN and CDR2 SYDVKM. The CDR3: CASSLQGIGELFF. In DNA form, the CDR3 reads TGTGCCAGCAGTCTACAGGGAATCGGGGAGCTGTTTTTT.

The chain employs TRBV28 and TRBJ2-3; D gene uncertain. Trimming left V 3 bases short and J 1 base short, with 11 bases between. CDR1 MDHEN and CDR2 SYDVKM come from the germline V gene. The length of the CDR3 is 15 residues. The CDR3 spells CASSFFTLRTDTQYF. In DNA, the CDR3 is TGTGCCAGCAGTTTTTTTACACTACGCACAGATACGCAGTATTTT.

The genes are TRBV27 and TRBJ2-7; 7 nucleotides match TRBD1. The CDR3 length is 13 residues. Losses at the gene ends were 5 bases for V and 5 bases for J; bases not matched to a gene: 6. Germline lookup yields CDR1 MNHEY and CDR2 SMNVEV (reference sequence). CDR3 bases: TGTGCCAGCAGTAAAGACAGGGACAACGAGCAGTACTTC. This sequence encodes CASSKDRDNEQYF.

The V gene is TRBV7-9, the J gene TRBJ2-3; perhaps TRBD1 as D (8 bases). The CDR3 spans 14 residues. V lost 10 bases, J lost 4 bases, and 18 bases lay in between. Germline CDR1 is SEHNR and CDR2 is FQNEAQ (reference sequence). In DNA, the CDR3 is TGTGCCACCTCGGACAGGGAGGGCTCAGATACGCAGTATTTT. Translating gives CATSDREGSDTQYF.

The rearrangement uses TRBV11-2 and TRBJ2-2; D gene ambiguous. Per germline, CDR1 SGHAT and CDR2 FQNNGV. CDR3 length: 16 residues. V lost 0 bases to trimming and J lost 1 base, with 9 bases between them. The CDR3 region is CASSLDFSGNTGELFF. The DNA for the CDR3 is TGTGCCAGCAGCTTAGATTTTTCTGGGAACACCGGGGAGCTGTTTTTT. The variable domain in full, with the rest retrieved from reference TRBV11-2 and TRBJ2-2, is EAGVAQSPRYKIIEKRQSVAFWCNPISGHATLYWYQQILGQGPKLLIQFQNNGVVDDSQLPKDRFSAERLKGVDSTLKIQPAKLEDSAVYLCASSLDFSGNTGELFFGEGSRLTVL.

The chain employs TRBV5-1 and TRBJ2-2; 8 nucleotides align to TRBD2. This CDR3 is built from 14 residues. CDR1 and CDR2 (germline): SGHRS, YFSETQ. J lost 4 bases, V lost 7 bases, and 6 bases had no gene match. In nucleotides, the CDR3 is TGCGCCAGCTCCAGCGGGAGTCGCACCGGGGAGCTGTTTTTT. As protein: CASSSGSRTGELFF. Full variable domain (rest looked up from reference TRBV5-1 and TRBJ2-2): KAGVTQTPRYLIKTRGQQVTLSCSPISGHRSVSWYQQTPGQGLQFLFEYFSETQRNKGNFPGRFSGRQFSNSRSEMNVSTLELGDSALYLCASSSGSRTGELFFGEGSRLTVL.

The rearrangement links TRBV11-2 to TRBJ2-1, with 13 bases lining up with TRBD2. The germline V gene has CDR1 SGHAT and CDR2 FQNNGV. This CDR3 is built from 17 residues. The V gene end was trimmed by 5 bases and the J gene end by 7 bases; junction bases not matched to a gene: 11. The CDR3 DNA is TGTGCCAGCAGCCGTACCGGGACTAGCGGGGTAGGGAATGAGCAGTTCTTC. Amino acid sequence: CASSRTGTSGVGNEQFF.

CDR3 in amino acids: CASRPTSGVGDTQYF. The CDR3 region has the DNA TGTGCCAGCAGACCCACTAGCGGGGTTGGAGATACGCAGTATTTT. The gene calls are TRBV5-4 and TRBJ2-3; 10 bases are shared with TRBD2. Germline CDR1 reads SGHNT; CDR2 reads YYREEE (reference sequence). This CDR3 region has 15 residues. The trim removed 5 bases at V and 5 bases at J, leaving 8 bases unmatched.